Presented here are 9 T cell receptor beta chains from one specimen sequenced in a study of cytomegalovirus exposure and HLA in healthy donors. Repertoires were generated with immunoSEQ multiplex PCR, while TCRdb's copy carries only in-frame clones and drops some. The sample shows about 180,000 clones, more than 75% of them seen only once. Material for sequencing was PBMCs. The receptors originated from a man aged 18-30 years in good health and CMV-seropositive.

The gene calls are TRBV5-1 and TRBJ1-4; 8 nucleotides agree with TRBD1. V was pared by 1 base and J by 6 bases, with 8 bases of the junction left unmatched. The germline V gene has CDR1 SGHRS and CDR2 YFSETQ. CDR3 length equals 16 residues. For the CDR3, the DNA is TGCGCCAGCAGCTTGATGGGACAGGATCGGGATGAAAAACTGTTTTTT. It codes for CASSLMGQDRDEKLFF.

The chain couples TRBV1 to TRBJ2-5; the table assigns TRBD2, which was not confirmed against the DNA. TRBV1 is an annotated pseudogene. This CDR3 has 16 amino acids. The CDR3 protein is CTSSQAKSGVQETQYF. The CDR3, as DNA: TGCACCAGCAGCCAAGCTAAATCGGGGGTACAAGAGACCCAGTACTTC.

The rearrangement links TRBV27 to TRBJ1-1, with no clear D. Trimming left V 3 bases short and J 5 bases short, with 10 bases between. Germline V gives CDR1 MNHEY, CDR2 SMNVEV (reference sequence). This CDR3 is 13 amino acids long. CDR3 protein: CASSFNPGTEAFF. The DNA of the CDR3 is TGTGCCAGCAGTTTCAACCCGGGGACTGAAGCTTTCTTT.

The gene calls are TRBV7-9 and TRBJ2-7; 7 nucleotides match TRBD2. CDR1 is SEHNR and CDR2 is FQNEAQ in the germline V gene (reference sequence). CDR3 size: 17 residues. J lost 0 bases, V lost 0 bases, and 8 bases had no gene match. CDR3 DNA sequence: TGTGCCAGCAGCTTAGCCCCCGGGGAGGGCTTCTCCTACGAGCAGTACTTC. This gives the protein CASSLAPGEGFSYEQYF.

The chain couples TRBV7-3 to TRBJ2-5; D not certain. The germline V gene has CDR1 SGHTA and CDR2 FQGTGA. V lost 2 bases and J 4 bases, leaving 8 bases between the germline ends. The CDR3 runs to 13 residues. The CDR3 reads CASSLAVGETQYF. The CDR3 nucleotides are TGTGCCAGCAGCTTAGCGGTAGGAGAGACCCAGTACTTC.

CDR3 sequence reads: CASSSSTSGTREQFF. The CDR3 nucleotides read TGTGCCAGCAGCTCGAGCACTAGCGGAACTAGGGAGCAGTTCTTC. The chain recombines TRBV7-2 with TRBJ2-1, with TRBD2 matching 8 bases. The junction had 12 bases not matched to a gene; V was cut back by 4 bases and J by 10 bases. This CDR3 has 15 residues. Germline loops: CDR1 SGHTA, CDR2 FQGNSA.

This clone was picked up a small number of times. This chain joins TRBV5-6 and TRBJ2-7; 7 bases map to TRBD2. The CDR3 is 14 amino acids. The J segment lost 6 bases and the V segment lost 4 bases, leaving 10 bases of the junction unmatched. In germline, CDR1 is SGHDT, CDR2 YYEEEE. The CDR3 protein is CASSPGGVGLEQYF. CDR3 coding DNA: TGTGCCAGCAGCCCTGGGGGGGTCGGGCTCGAGCAGTACTTC.

The chain is built from TRBV7-3 and TRBJ2-2; 7 nucleotides line up with TRBD2. This CDR3 has 12 residues. V gave up 5 bases and J gave up 6 bases; unmatched junction bases: 0. Germline assignment: CDR1 SGHTA and CDR2 FQGTGA. The CDR3 protein is CASSGGAGELFF. CDR3 DNA: TGTGCCAGCAGCGGGGGGGCCGGGGAGCTGTTTTTT.

A single count supports this clone. V usage is TRBV7-2 and J usage is TRBJ2-7, with D tentatively TRBD2 (7 bases). The V gene lost 10 bases and the J gene lost 3 bases, with 13 bases spanning the gap. The CDR3 has 12 residues. Looked up from germline, CDR1 is SGHTA and CDR2 is FQGNSA. The CDR3, as DNA: TGTGCCACGGGAGGACAGAACTACGAGCAGTACTTC. The encoded protein is CATGGQNYEQYF. Supplemented by reference TRBV7-2 and TRBJ2-7, the full variable domain reads GAGVSQSPSNKVTEKGKDVELRCDPISGHTALYWYRQSLGQGLEFLIYFQGNSAPDKSGLPSDRFSAERTGGSVSTLTIQRTQQEDSAVYLCATGGQNYEQYFGPGTRLTVT.